This T cell receptor beta chain was recorded in a study of PD-L1 blockade in urothelial cancer (dated 2017 in TCRdb). Looking at the study overall: All patients started therapy around 2014 and received atezolizumab 1,200 mg intravenously every 3 weeks. About 90% of the roughly 29 patients were identified as males with urothelial cancer of bladder origin, and a prior smoking history was reported by 18 of 29 patients. Patients had an ECOG performance status of 0 or 1 and had received between 0 and 3 prior chemotherapy regimens. Blood samples were analyzed 3 weeks after the start of treatment (second dose) and 6 weeks after the start of treatment. Blood samples gave a median of 141,255 T cells and 80,000 or so unique TCRs, with a median clonality of about 0.078. The study was an exploratory multi-omic analysis of somatic, immune and clinical correlates of response to PD-L1 blockade with atezolizumab in urothelial cancer. Pretreatment tumor samples, along with matched peripheral blood serially collected before and after atezolizumab treatment, were subjected to TCR sequencing. Durable clinical benefit was defined as progression-free survival longer than 6 months, and TCR features were also tested against progression-free and overall survival. In the same patients, whole exome sequencing and RNA sequencing of pretreatment tumors were performed in addition to TCR sequencing. About 10 patients achieved durable clinical benefit and approximately 19 did not. Twenty-nine patients had pretreatment blood TCR-seq, some 25 had at least one posttreatment blood collection, and some 25 had tumor TCR-seq.

In the paper's terms, the time point label means: pretreatment peripheral blood. The cohort included 29 patients with locally advanced or metastatic urothelial carcinoma who were treated at Memorial Sloan Kettering on a trial protocol. Peripheral blood mononuclear cells were collected from each patient pretreatment and during treatment, giving between 1 and 8 total time points per patient. The Qiagen DNeasy Blood extraction kit was used to purify genomic DNA from total PBMCs and from tumor samples. Collected pretreatment and during treatment, PBMCs were isolated and stored as previously described. Synthetic TCR analog templates were spiked into each PCR to estimate absolute template abundance from read counts. Using the immunoSEQ assay, TCRbeta CDR3 regions were amplified from genomic DNA with bias-controlled V and J gene primers. Sequencing of rearranged TCRbeta segments was performed at approximately 20X coverage. On the authors' methods: Sequencing errors were corrected by clustering, and CDR3s were annotated against IMGT so that V, D and J genes could be assigned. Downstream analyses used only productive TCRbeta rearrangements, leaving out any out-of-frame or stop-codon sequences. Clonality was computed as one minus Shannon entropy normalized by the log of the number of unique productive sequences. Clones differing between time points or between blood and tumor were identified using Fisher's exact test with Benjamini-Hochberg correction, with an adjusted p below 0.01 applied as the threshold. Here the immuneACCESS table is served through TCRdb, limited to in-frame sequences with V and J called. Missing clones are a known gap in these copies; in checked studies unresolved V genes cover under half, and the rest lacks a known reason. That table furnishes V, J and clone size, whereas the DNA furnished D and trimming. This sample holds 30,000 to 40,000 clones; about nine tenths were observed only once. The ten largest clones take up around 11% of the sample.

As regards this clone: No antigen is known for it. No much larger clone exists at a distance of one base, and base qualities are not known.

Inclusive of the bounding cysteine and phenylalanine, the CDR3 is 16 residues long. The entry retains the CDR3 DNA only, 48 bases that are in frame from base 1. CDR1 and CDR2, looked up from the germline V gene, are SGHRS and YFSETQ. V is cut by 0 bases and J by 6 bases, and the space between the germline ends is 17 bases. Study-wide conclusions, independent of this receptor: Because the sample size was small (n of about 30) and many exploratory analyses were performed, the results are intended to be hypothesis-generating. Patients with durable benefit showed greater expansion of tumor-associated TCR clones in peripheral blood 3 weeks after starting treatment (n ≈ 20, p = 0.022). Improved progression-free and overall survival was found to be associated with pretreatment peripheral blood TCR clonality below the median.

The sequenced sample was PBMCs, obtained around atezolizumab (anti-PD-L1) treatment. The chain is encoded by TRBV5-1 joined to TRBJ2-3, with a weak D call of TRBD1 (6 bases match). This TCR was recovered from an older woman with urothelial cancer. In nucleotide form, the sequence is TGCGCCAGCAGCTTGGGCACCAGGGGCCAGGTGGATACGCAGTATTTT. Its protein product is CASSLGTRGQVDTQYF.